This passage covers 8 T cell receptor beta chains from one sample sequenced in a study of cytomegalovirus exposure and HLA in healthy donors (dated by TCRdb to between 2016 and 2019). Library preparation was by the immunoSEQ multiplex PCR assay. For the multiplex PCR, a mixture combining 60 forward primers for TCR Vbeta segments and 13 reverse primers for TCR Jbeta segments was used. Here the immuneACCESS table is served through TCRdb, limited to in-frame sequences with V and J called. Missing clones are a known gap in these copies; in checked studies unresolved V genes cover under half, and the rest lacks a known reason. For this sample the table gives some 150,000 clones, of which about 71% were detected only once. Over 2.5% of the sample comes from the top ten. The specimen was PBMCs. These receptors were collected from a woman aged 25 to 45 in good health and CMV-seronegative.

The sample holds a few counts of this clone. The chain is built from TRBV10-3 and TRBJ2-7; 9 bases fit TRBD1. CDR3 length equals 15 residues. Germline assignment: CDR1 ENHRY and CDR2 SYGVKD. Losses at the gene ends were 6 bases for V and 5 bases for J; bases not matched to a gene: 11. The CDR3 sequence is CAIRVRGTGPHEQYF. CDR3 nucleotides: TGTGCCATCAGGGTCAGAGGGACAGGGCCCCACGAGCAGTACTTC.

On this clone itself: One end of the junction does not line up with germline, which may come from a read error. This CDR3 is CASSLEGGTGENF. The CDR3 DNA reads as TGTGCCAGCAGCTTAGAAGGCGGGACAGGTGAGAACTTC. This sequence joins TRBV7-9 and TRBJ2-7; 8 positions match TRBD1. Germline assignment: CDR1 SEHNR and CDR2 FQNEAQ (reference sequence). This CDR3 is 13 amino acids long.

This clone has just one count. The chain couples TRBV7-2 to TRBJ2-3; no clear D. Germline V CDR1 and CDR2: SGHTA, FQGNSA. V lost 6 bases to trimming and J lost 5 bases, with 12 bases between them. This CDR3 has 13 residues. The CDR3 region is CASSSRAGDTQYF. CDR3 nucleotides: TGTGCCAGCAGTTCCCGAGCCGGAGATACGCAGTATTTT.

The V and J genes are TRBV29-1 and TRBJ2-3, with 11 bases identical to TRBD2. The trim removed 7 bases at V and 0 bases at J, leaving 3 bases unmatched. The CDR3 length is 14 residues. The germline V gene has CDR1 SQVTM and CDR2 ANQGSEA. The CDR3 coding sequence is TGCAGCGCCTTAGCGGGGGGGAGCACAGATACGCAGTATTTT. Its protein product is CSALAGGSTDTQYF.

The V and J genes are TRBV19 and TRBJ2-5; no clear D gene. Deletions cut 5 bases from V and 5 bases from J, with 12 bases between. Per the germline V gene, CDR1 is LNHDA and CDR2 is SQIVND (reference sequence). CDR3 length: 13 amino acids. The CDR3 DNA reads TGTGCCAGTAGTTTCCTAGTTGGGGAGACCCAGTACTTC. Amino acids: CASSFLVGETQYF.

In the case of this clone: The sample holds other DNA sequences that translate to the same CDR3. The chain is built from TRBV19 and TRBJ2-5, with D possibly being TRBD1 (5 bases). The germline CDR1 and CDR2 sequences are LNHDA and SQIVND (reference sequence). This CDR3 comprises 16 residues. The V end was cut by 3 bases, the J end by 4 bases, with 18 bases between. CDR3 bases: TGTGCCAGTAGTATGGTGACAGCCTCGTACCGAGAGACCCAGTACTTC. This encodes CASSMVTASYRETQYF.

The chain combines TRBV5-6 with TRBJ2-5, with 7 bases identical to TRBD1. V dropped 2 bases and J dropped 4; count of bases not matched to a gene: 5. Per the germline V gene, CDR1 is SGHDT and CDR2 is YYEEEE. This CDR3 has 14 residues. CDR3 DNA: TGTGCCAGCAGCTTACAGGGGCTGCGAGAGACCCAGTACTTC. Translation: CASSLQGLRETQYF.

CDR3 loop: CASSPQGGGGELFF. The CDR3 nucleotides read TGTGCCAGCAGCCCGCAGGGCGGCGGCGGGGAGCTGTTTTTT. The chain has TRBV7-3 and TRBJ2-2; maybe TRBD1 (5 bases). Trimming stripped 5 bases from V and 7 bases from J, with 14 bases between. Germline V gives CDR1 SGHTA, CDR2 FQGTGA. This CDR3 is 14 amino acids long.